This T cell receptor beta chain was observed in a study of T-cell memory formation after mild COVID-19. Background on the study: Clustering of TCRs was largely donor specific.

About this clonotype: Its antigen is undetermined.

Study outcomes and limitations: Mostly located in CM and EM were contracting CD4+ clones, with contracting CD8+ clones located in EMRA.

With constant-segment primers, 5'RACE yielded cDNA libraries of TCR alpha and TCR beta that carried sample barcodes and UMIs. TCRdb fed the 5' RACE reads into MiXCR, producing one record per CDR3 protein. The sample consists of 300,000 to 350,000 distinct CDR3 sequences, 10% to 15% of them appearing once. V gave up 5 bases and J gave up 13 bases, with 23 bases separating them. This CDR3 has 14 amino acids. The sequence was collected from a man between 18 and 29 years old who had mild COVID-19 (a few samples of this study predate the infection). Cell type and time point are not known. The chain recombines TRBV12-3 or TRBV12-4 with TRBJ2-5; no reliable D call. What was sequenced was PBMCs or a T cell subset sorted from them (not recorded which). Written as DNA, the CDR3 is TGTGCCAGCAGTCCTACCCGGCTGGACGTGTTGGCGTACTTC. Translated, it gives CASSPTRLDVLAYF.